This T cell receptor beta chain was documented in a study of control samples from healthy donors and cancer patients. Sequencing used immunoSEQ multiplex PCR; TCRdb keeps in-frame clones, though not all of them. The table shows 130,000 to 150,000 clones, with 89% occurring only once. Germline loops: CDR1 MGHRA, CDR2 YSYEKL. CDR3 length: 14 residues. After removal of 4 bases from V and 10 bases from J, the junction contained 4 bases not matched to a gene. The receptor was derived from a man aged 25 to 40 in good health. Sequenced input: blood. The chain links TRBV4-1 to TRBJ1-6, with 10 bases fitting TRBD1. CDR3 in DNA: TGCGCCAGCAGCCGGGACAGGGGTTCCTCACCCCTCCACTTT. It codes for CASSRDRGSSPLHF.